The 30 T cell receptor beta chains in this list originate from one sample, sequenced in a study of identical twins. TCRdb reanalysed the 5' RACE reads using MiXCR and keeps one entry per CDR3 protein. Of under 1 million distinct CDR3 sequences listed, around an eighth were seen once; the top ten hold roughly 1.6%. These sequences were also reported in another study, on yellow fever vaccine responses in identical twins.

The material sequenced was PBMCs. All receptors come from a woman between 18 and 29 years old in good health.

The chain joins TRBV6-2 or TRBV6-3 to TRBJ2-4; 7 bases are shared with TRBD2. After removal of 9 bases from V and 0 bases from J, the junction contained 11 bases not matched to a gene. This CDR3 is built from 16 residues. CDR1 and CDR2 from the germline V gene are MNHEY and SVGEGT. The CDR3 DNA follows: TGTGCCAGTACTCCCCTGGCGGGGGTAGCCAAAAACATTCAGTACTTC. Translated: CASTPLAGVAKNIQYF.

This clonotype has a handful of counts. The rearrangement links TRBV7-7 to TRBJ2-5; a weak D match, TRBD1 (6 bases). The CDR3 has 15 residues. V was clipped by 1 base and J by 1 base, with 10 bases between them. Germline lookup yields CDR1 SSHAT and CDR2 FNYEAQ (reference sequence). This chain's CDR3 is CASSLGLTGQETQYF. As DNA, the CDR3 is TGTGCCAGCAGCTTAGGTCTGACAGGCCAAGAGACCCAGTACTTC.

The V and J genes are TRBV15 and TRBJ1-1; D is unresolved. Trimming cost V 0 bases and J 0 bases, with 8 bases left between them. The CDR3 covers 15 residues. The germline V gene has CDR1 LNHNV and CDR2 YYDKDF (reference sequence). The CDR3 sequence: CATSRDFALNTEAFF. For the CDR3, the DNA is TGTGCCACCAGCAGAGATTTTGCGTTGAACACTGAAGCTTTCTTT.

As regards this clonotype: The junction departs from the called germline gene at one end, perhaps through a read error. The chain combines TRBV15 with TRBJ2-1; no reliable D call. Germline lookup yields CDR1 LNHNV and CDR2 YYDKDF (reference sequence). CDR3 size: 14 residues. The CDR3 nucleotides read TGTGCCACCAGCAGAGGGAAGGAATACAATGAGCGGTTCTTC. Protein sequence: CATSRGKEYNERFF.

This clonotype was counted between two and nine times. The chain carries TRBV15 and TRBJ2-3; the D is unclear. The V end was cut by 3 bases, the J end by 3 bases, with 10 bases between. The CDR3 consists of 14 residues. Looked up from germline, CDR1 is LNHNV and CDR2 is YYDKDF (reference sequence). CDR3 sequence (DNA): TGTGCCACCAGCAGTTGGTCAGTTACAGATACGCAGTATTTT. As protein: CATSSWSVTDTQYF.

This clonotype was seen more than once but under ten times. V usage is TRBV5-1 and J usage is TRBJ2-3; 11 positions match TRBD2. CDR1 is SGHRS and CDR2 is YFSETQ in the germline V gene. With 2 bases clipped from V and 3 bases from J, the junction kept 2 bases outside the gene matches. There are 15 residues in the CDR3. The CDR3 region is CASSFIAGGTDTQYF. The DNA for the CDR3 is TGCGCCAGCAGCTTCATAGCGGGAGGGACAGATACGCAGTATTTT. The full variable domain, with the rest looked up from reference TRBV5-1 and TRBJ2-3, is KAGVTQTPRYLIKTRGQQVTLSCSPISGHRSVSWYQQTPGQGLQFLFEYFSETQRNKGNFPGRFSGRQFSNSRSEMNVSTLELGDSALYLCASSFIAGGTDTQYFGPGTRLTVL.

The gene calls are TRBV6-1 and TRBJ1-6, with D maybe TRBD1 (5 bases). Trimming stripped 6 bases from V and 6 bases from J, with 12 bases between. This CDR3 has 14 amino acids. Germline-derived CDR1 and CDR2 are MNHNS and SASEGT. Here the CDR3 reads CASSAVQGNSPLHF. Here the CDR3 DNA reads TGTGCCAGCAGCGCGGTCCAGGGTAATTCACCCCTCCACTTT.

This chain's CDR3 is CASSSPDSGRAARETQYF. CDR3 coding DNA: TGTGCCAGCAGTTCCCCGGATAGCGGGAGGGCCGCGAGAGAGACCCAGTACTTC. The chain is built from TRBV6-5 and TRBJ2-5, with 11 bases matching TRBD2. The germline gives CDR1 MNHEY, CDR2 SVGAGI. V gave up 4 bases and J gave up 4 bases; unmatched junction bases: 14. The CDR3 loop spans 18 amino acids.

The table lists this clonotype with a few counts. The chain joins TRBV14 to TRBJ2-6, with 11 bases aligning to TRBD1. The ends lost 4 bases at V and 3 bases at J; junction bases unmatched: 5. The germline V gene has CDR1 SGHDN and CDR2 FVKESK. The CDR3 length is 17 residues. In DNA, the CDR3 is TGTGCCAGCAGCCCCGGACAGGGGGCACTTGGGGCCAACGTCCTGACTTTC. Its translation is CASSPGQGALGANVLTF.

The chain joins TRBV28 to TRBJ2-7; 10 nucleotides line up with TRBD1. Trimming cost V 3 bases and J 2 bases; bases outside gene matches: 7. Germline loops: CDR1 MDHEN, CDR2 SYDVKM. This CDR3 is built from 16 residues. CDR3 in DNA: TGTGCCAGCAGTTTTCGGGGACAGGGGCCAGCCTACGAGCAGTACTTC. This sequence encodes CASSFRGQGPAYEQYF.

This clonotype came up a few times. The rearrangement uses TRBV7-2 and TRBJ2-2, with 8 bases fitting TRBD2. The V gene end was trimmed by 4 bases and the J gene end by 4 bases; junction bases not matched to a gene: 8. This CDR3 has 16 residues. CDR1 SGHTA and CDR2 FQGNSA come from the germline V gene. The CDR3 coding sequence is TGTGCCAGCAGCTCGACACCTAGCGGGTTCACCGGGGAGCTGTTTTTT. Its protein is CASSSTPSGFTGELFF.

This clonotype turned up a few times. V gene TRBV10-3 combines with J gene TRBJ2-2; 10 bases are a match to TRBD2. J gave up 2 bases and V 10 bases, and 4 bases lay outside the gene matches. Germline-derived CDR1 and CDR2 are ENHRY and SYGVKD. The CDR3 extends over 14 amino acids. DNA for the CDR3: TGTGCCACCGGACTAGCGGTAAACACCGGGGAGCTGTTTTTT. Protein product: CATGLAVNTGELFF.

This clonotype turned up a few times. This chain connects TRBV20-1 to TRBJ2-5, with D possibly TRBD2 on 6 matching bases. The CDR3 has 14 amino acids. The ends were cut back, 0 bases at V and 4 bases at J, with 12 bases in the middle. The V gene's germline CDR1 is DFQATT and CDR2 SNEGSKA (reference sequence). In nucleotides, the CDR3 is TGCAGTGCTAGAGAGGGGGGAAAGAGAGAGACCCAGTACTTC. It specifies CSAREGGKRETQYF.

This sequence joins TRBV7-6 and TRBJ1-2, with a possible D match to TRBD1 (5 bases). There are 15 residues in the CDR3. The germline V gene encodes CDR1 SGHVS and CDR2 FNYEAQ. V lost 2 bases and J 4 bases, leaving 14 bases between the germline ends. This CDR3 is CASSLNSGGTYGYTF. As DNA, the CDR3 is TGTGCCAGCAGCTTAAACTCCGGAGGGACCTATGGCTACACCTTC.

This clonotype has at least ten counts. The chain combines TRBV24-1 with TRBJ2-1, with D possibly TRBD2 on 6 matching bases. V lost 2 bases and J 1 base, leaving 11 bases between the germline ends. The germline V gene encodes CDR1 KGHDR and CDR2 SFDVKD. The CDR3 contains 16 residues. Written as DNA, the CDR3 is TGTGCCACCAGTGATTCGGTAAGCGGGTCCTACAATGAGCAGTTCTTC. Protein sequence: CATSDSVSGSYNEQFF.

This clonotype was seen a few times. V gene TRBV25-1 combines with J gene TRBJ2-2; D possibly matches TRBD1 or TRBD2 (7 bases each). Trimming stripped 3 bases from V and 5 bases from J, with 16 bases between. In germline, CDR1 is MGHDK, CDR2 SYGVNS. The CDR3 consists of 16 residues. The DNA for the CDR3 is TGTGCCAGCAGTGAGGTTAGACAGGGAGGGACCGGGGAGCTGTTTTTT. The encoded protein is CASSEVRQGGTGELFF.

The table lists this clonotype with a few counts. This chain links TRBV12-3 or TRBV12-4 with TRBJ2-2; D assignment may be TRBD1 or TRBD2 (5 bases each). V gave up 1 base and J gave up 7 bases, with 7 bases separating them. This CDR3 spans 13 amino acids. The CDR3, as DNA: TGTGCCAGCAGTTTAGGGGGGTACGGGGAGCTGTTTTTT. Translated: CASSLGGYGELFF.

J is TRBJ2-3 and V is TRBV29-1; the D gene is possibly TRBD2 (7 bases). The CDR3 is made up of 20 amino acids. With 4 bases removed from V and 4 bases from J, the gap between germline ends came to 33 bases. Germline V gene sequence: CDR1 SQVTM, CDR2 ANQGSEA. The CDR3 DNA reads TGCAGCGTTGCCGGTAGCAAGACATCGGGGGGCGGGATCGGCTCAGATACGCAGTATTTT. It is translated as CSVAGSKTSGGGIGSDTQYF.

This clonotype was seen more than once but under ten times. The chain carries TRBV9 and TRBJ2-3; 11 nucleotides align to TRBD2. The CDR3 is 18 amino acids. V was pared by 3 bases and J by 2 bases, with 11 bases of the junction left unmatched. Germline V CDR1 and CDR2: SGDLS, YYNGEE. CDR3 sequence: CASSDSALAGENTDTQYF. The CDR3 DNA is TGTGCCAGCAGCGACTCGGCACTAGCGGGAGAGAACACAGATACGCAGTATTTT.

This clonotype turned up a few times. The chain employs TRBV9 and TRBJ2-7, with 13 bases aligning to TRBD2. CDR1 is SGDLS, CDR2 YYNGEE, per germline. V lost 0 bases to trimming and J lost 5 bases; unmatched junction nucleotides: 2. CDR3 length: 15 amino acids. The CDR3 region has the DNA TGTGCCAGCAGCGTAGGGACTAGCGGGAGTCACGAGCAGTACTTC. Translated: CASSVGTSGSHEQYF.

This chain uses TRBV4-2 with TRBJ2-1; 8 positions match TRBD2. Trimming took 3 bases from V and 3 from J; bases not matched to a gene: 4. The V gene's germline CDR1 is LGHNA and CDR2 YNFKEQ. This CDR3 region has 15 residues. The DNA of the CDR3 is TGTGCCAGCAGCCACTCCGGGACTAGCTACAATGAGCAGTTCTTC. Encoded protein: CASSHSGTSYNEQFF.

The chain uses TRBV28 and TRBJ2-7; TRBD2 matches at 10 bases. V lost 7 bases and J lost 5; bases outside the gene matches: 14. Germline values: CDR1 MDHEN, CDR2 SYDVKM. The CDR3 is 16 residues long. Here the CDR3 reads CASTGGGAGGRHEQYF. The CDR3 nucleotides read TGTGCCAGCACCGGGGGGGGAGCGGGAGGGCGCCACGAGCAGTACTTC.

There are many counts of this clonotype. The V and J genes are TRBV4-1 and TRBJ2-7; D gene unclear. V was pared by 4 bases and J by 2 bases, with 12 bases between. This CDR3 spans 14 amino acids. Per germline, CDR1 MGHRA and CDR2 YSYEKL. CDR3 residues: CASSPQRQPYEQYF. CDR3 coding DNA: TGCGCCAGCAGCCCCCAGCGCCAACCCTACGAGCAGTACTTC.

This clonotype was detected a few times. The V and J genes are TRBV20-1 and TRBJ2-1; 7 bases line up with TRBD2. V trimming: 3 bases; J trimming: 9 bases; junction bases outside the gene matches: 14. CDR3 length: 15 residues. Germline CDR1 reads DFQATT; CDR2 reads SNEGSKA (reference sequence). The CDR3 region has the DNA TGCAGTGCTAGTCGGGTCGGGGAGGGCGTAGCTGAGCAGTTCTTC. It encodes CSASRVGEGVAEQFF.

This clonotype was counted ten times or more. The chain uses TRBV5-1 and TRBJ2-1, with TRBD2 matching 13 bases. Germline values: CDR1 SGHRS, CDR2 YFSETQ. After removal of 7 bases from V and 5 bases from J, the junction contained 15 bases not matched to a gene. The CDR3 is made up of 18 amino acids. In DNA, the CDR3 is TGCGCCAGCTGGTTGACTAGCGGGAGGACCCACCTACACAATGAGCAGTTCTTC. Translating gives CASWLTSGRTHLHNEQFF.

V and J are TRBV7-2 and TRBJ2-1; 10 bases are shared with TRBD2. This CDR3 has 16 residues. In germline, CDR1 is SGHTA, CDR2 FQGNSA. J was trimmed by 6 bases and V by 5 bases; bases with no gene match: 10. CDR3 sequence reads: CASSLSPSGSINEQFF. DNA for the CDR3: TGTGCCAGCAGCCTCTCACCTAGCGGGAGTATCAATGAGCAGTTCTTC.

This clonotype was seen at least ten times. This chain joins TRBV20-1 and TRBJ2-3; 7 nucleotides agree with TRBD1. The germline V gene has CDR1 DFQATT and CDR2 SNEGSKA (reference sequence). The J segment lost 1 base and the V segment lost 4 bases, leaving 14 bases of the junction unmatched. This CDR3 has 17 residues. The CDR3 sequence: CSAIQDRLRGGTDTQYF. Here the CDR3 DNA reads TGCAGTGCTATCCAGGACAGGCTCAGAGGGGGCACAGATACGCAGTATTTT.

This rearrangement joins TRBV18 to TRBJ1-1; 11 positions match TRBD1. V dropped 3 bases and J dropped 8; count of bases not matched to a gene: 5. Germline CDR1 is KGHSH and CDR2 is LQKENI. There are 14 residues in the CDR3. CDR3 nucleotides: TGTGCCAGCTCACCGGACAGGGGGCGTCCAGAAGCTTTCTTT. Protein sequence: CASSPDRGRPEAFF. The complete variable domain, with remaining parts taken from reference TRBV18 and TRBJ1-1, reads NAGVMQNPRHLVRRRGQEARLRCSPMKGHSHVYWYRQLPEEGLKFMVYLQKENIIDESGMPKERFSAEFPKEGPSILRIQQVVRGDSAAYFCASSPDRGRPEAFFGQGTRLTVV.

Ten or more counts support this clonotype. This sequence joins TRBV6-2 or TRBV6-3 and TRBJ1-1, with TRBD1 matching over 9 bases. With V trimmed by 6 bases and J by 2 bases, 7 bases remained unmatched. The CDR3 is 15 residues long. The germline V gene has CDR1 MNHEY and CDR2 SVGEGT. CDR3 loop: CASRYRGQGNTEAFF. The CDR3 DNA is TGTGCCAGCAGGTATCGGGGACAGGGTAACACTGAAGCTTTCTTT.

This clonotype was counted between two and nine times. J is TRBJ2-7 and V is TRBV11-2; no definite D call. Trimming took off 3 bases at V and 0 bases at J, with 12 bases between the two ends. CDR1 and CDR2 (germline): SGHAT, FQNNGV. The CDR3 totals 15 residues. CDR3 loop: CASSFSTAPSYEQYF. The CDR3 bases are TGTGCCAGCAGCTTTTCCACAGCACCCTCCTACGAGCAGTACTTC.